Listed below are T cell receptor beta chains from one sample, sequenced in a study of T cells after yellow fever vaccination. TCRdb reanalysed the 5' RACE reads using MiXCR and keeps one entry per CDR3 protein. The sample lists about 210,000 distinct CDR3 sequences, less than 3.5% occurring once. This specimen was CD4+ T cells sorted from PBMCs, taken 10 days after the yellow fever booster vaccination. The receptors come from a man aged 18-30 years who received the YFV17D yellow fever vaccine. The CDR3 runs from the conserved cysteine through the conserved F or W. Fields, in order: J gene, CDR3 length, V gene, D gene, clone size, CDR3 DNA, CDR3 protein. The D gene is left open where the match is weak. Part of the rows lack a size; the others show once, few, many or a class for expanded clones.

J gene: TRBJ1-5
CDR3 length: 16
V gene: TRBV19
D gene: NA
clone size: few
CDR3 DNA: TGTGCCAGTACTAAATCCCGAGGGGGGGTCTATCAGCCCCAGCATTTT
CDR3 protein: CASTKSRGGVYQPQHF

J gene: TRBJ2-3
CDR3 length: 15
V gene: TRBV7-9
D gene: NA
clone size: few
CDR3 DNA: TGTGCCAGCAGCTCCGAAGCGTATCGGGGAGATACGCAGTATTTT
CDR3 protein: CASSSEAYRGDTQYF

J gene: TRBJ1-6
CDR3 length: 15
V gene: TRBV7-3
D gene: NA
clone size: many
CDR3 DNA: TGTGCCAGCAGCTTAACCGGACAGTATAATTCACCCCTCCACTTT
CDR3 protein: CASSLTGQYNSPLHF

J gene: TRBJ1-1
CDR3 length: 14
V gene: TRBV6-2/TRBV6-3
D gene: NA
clone size: NA
CDR3 DNA: TGTGCCAGCAGCCAAGAAACAGGGAACTCTGAAGCTTTCTTT
CDR3 protein: CASSQETGNSEAFF

J gene: TRBJ2-6
CDR3 length: 16
V gene: TRBV7-2
D gene: NA
clone size: NA
CDR3 DNA: TGTGCCAGCAGCCTCGATCGCCCCTCTGGGGCCAACGTCCTGACTTTC
CDR3 protein: CASSLDRPSGANVLTF

J gene: TRBJ2-1
CDR3 length: 15
V gene: TRBV30
D gene: TRBD2
clone size: few
CDR3 DNA: TGTGCCTGGAAAGGTAGCGGGGGCCCGTACAATGAGCAGTTCTTC
CDR3 protein: CAWKGSGGPYNEQFF

J gene: TRBJ2-3
CDR3 length: 14
V gene: TRBV7-9
D gene: NA
clone size: many
CDR3 DNA: TGTGCCAGCAGCAGGGGCGGGGGCACAGATACGCAGTATTTT
CDR3 protein: CASSRGGGTDTQYF

J gene: TRBJ1-5
CDR3 length: 15
V gene: TRBV7-2
D gene: NA
clone size: many
CDR3 DNA: TGTGCCAGCAGCTTAGTTGGGGGGGCCGATCAGCCCCAGCATTTT
CDR3 protein: CASSLVGGADQPQHF

J gene: TRBJ1-1
CDR3 length: 14
V gene: TRBV5-1
D gene: TRBD1
clone size: many
CDR3 DNA: TGCGCCAGCATGCCCGGGACAGGGAGCGCTGAAGCTTTCTTT
CDR3 protein: CASMPGTGSAEAFF

J gene: TRBJ1-1
CDR3 length: 13
V gene: TRBV6-6
D gene: NA
clone size: many
CDR3 DNA: TGTGCCATAGCGCCCTCAGGGTTTGCTGAAGCTTTCTTT
CDR3 protein: CAIAPSGFAEAFF

J gene: TRBJ1-1
CDR3 length: 13
V gene: TRBV18
D gene: TRBD1
clone size: many
CDR3 DNA: TGTGCCAGCTCACCGTCCCGGACAGGGGAAGCTTTCTTT
CDR3 protein: CASSPSRTGEAFF

J gene: TRBJ1-1
CDR3 length: 14
V gene: TRBV7-9
D gene: NA
clone size: many
CDR3 DNA: TGTGCCAGCAGCTTAGGACGGCTGAACACTGAAGCTTTCTTT
CDR3 protein: CASSLGRLNTEAFF

J gene: TRBJ1-4
CDR3 length: 14
V gene: TRBV9
D gene: NA
clone size: few
CDR3 DNA: TGTGCCAGCAGCGAGGGGCCGGGAGCGCGAAAACTGTTTTTT
CDR3 protein: CASSEGPGARKLFF

J gene: TRBJ1-2
CDR3 length: 13
V gene: TRBV27
D gene: NA
clone size: many
CDR3 DNA: TGTGCCAGCAGTTTAGCAGGGAAACGTGGCTACACCTTC
CDR3 protein: CASSLAGKRGYTF

J gene: TRBJ2-4
CDR3 length: 16
V gene: TRBV3-1
D gene: TRBD2
clone size: many
CDR3 DNA: TGTGCCAGCAGCCCGACTAGCGGGGGGGCCAAAAACATTCAGTACTTC
CDR3 protein: CASSPTSGGAKNIQYF

J gene: TRBJ2-7
CDR3 length: 14
V gene: TRBV7-2
D gene: NA
clone size: few
CDR3 DNA: TGTGCCAGCAGCCCCGGGTGGGTATCCTACGAGCAGTACTTC
CDR3 protein: CASSPGWVSYEQYF

J gene: TRBJ1-1
CDR3 length: 13
V gene: TRBV18
D gene: NA
clone size: NA
CDR3 DNA: TGTGCCAGCTCACCACCAGGGGTTACTGAAGCTTTCTTT
CDR3 protein: CASSPPGVTEAFF

J gene: TRBJ2-5
CDR3 length: 15
V gene: TRBV7-3
D gene: TRBD2
clone size: many
CDR3 DNA: TGTGCCAGCAGCTCGGGACTAGCGAGGGAAGAGACCCAGTACTTC
CDR3 protein: CASSSGLAREETQYF

J gene: TRBJ1-1
CDR3 length: 15
V gene: TRBV12-3/TRBV12-4
D gene: NA
clone size: NA
CDR3 DNA: TGTGCCAGCAGTCCCCGCGCGGTCATGAACACTGAAGCTTTCTTT
CDR3 protein: CASSPRAVMNTEAFF

J gene: TRBJ2-2
CDR3 length: 16
V gene: TRBV7-7
D gene: TRBD2
clone size: many
CDR3 DNA: TGTGCTAGCAGCCCGGGGGGGGCCCTTAACACCGGGGAGCTGTTTTTT
CDR3 protein: CASSPGGALNTGELFF

J gene: TRBJ2-3
CDR3 length: 17
V gene: TRBV20-1
D gene: TRBD2
clone size: NA
CDR3 DNA: TGCAGTGTAGCGAGACTAGCGGGGGGCCCTAGCACAGATACGCAGTATTTT
CDR3 protein: CSVARLAGGPSTDTQYF

J gene: TRBJ1-1
CDR3 length: 16
V gene: TRBV5-1
D gene: NA
clone size: NA
CDR3 DNA: TGCGCCAGCAGCTCCCTCGGAGGTACAGCGAACACTGAAGCTTTCTTT
CDR3 protein: CASSSLGGTANTEAFF

J gene: TRBJ1-6
CDR3 length: 16
V gene: TRBV2
D gene: TRBD1
clone size: many
CDR3 DNA: TGTGCCAGCAGCGGGACAGGGGGATCGAATAATTCACCCCTCCACTTT
CDR3 protein: CASSGTGGSNNSPLHF

J gene: TRBJ1-5
CDR3 length: 16
V gene: TRBV7-2
D gene: NA
clone size: many
CDR3 DNA: TGTGCCAGCAGCTTAGCCGTGGGATGGAGCAATCAGCCCCAGCATTTT
CDR3 protein: CASSLAVGWSNQPQHF

J gene: TRBJ1-3
CDR3 length: 13
V gene: TRBV11-2
D gene: NA
clone size: few
CDR3 DNA: TGTGCCAGCAGCACTACTTCTGGAAACACCATATATTTT
CDR3 protein: CASSTTSGNTIYF

J gene: TRBJ2-7
CDR3 length: 13
V gene: TRBV7-3
D gene: NA
clone size: NA
CDR3 DNA: TGTGCCAGCAAAGAAAGGGCCATGGGGAGGCAGTACTTC
CDR3 protein: CASKERAMGRQYF

J gene: TRBJ1-1
CDR3 length: 13
V gene: TRBV2
D gene: NA
clone size: many
CDR3 DNA: TGTGCCAGCAGTCTTGAGTCCAGGGGTGAAGCTTTCTTT
CDR3 protein: CASSLESRGEAFF

J gene: TRBJ1-2
CDR3 length: 12
V gene: TRBV5-1
D gene: NA
clone size: few
CDR3 DNA: TGCGCCAGCAGCTTGGAAACAGCTGGCTACACCTTC
CDR3 protein: CASSLETAGYTF